This T cell receptor beta chain derives from a study of cytotoxic CD8 clonotypes in ibrutinib-treated CLL. Notes on the study in general: Public clonotypes, an uncommon group, contracted or remained stable on treatment.

Turning to this clone: Antigen unknown.

Using immunoSEQ multiplex PCR, the repertoire was profiled, and TCRdb retains in-frame clones only, with some absent. This table holds 250,000 to 350,000 clones, 65% to 85% found once. Trimming cost V 0 bases and J 5 bases; bases outside gene matches: 4. There are 15 residues in the CDR3. Germline values: CDR1 MNHEY, CDR2 SMNVEV (reference sequence). The clonotype comes from a human donor with chronic lymphocytic leukemia. The material was PBMCs, obtained at disease progression, from a patient treated with ibrutinib. The V gene is TRBV27, the J gene TRBJ2-7; 10 nucleotides agree with TRBD2. CDR3 loop: CASSLSGTSVHEQYF. CDR3 nucleotides: TGTGCCAGCAGTTTATCCGGGACTAGCGTCCACGAGCAGTACTTC.